These 8 T cell receptor beta chains came from one sample sequenced in a study of T cells in Graves' hyperthyroidism and ophthalmopathy. Amplified TCR beta CDR3 regions came from RNA transcripts. HTBI primers drove first-round RT-PCR of the TCR CDR3. Each CDR3 protein gets one entry after TCRdb re-called the multiplex PCR reads with MiXCR. The sample records 560,000 or so distinct CDR3 sequences, about 20% being singletons. Sequenced sample: blood. Receptors were obtained from a man aged 40-55 years with Graves' ophthalmopathy.

Comment on this clonotype: Possible read error: a much larger clone is one base away. The chain joins TRBV11-1 to TRBJ2-5, with 10 bases fitting TRBD2. CDR1 is SGHAT and CDR2 is FQDESV in the germline V gene (reference sequence). The CDR3 loop spans 14 amino acids. The CDR3 spells CANSPSGGRETQYF. The CDR3 region has the DNA TGTGCCAACAGCCCTAGCGGGGGCCGAGAGACCCAGTACTTC.

The J gene is TRBJ1-2, the V gene TRBV6-2 or TRBV6-3; D remains unclear. CDR1 is MNHEY and CDR2 is SVGEGT in the germline V gene. V shed 8 bases and J shed 7 bases, with 14 bases lying between them. This CDR3 has 12 residues. CDR3 bases: TGTGCCAGCGGTGAAAGGGCATCTGGCTACACCTTC. Translated: CASGERASGYTF.

The gene calls are TRBV30 and TRBJ1-2; the match to TRBD1 covers 7 bases. This CDR3 comprises 16 residues. Germline V gene sequence: CDR1 GTSNPN, CDR2 SVGIG (reference sequence). J lost 6 bases, V lost 2 bases, and 15 bases had no gene match. The DNA for the CDR3 is TGTGCCTGGAGTCCGCCCGGGACAGCTACCCTCAATGGCTACACCTTC. Translated: CAWSPPGTATLNGYTF.

The V call is TRBV3-1, the J call TRBJ1-2; TRBD1 matches at 11 bases. The CDR3 sequence is 14 residues long. V shed 4 bases, J shed 7 bases, and the junction held 5 bases outside the gene matches. The V gene's germline CDR1 is LGHDT and CDR2 YNNKEL (reference sequence). This chain's CDR3 is CASSRDRGSGGYTF. CDR3 sequence (DNA): TGTGCCAGCAGCCGGGACAGGGGGTCCGGTGGCTACACCTTC.

As to this clonotype: A much larger clonotype is one base distant, so this may be a read error. The V gene is TRBV7-9, the J gene TRBJ2-1, with D possibly being TRBD2 (6 bases). CDR3 length: 16 residues. Germline lookup yields CDR1 SEHNR and CDR2 FQNEAQ (reference sequence). The CDR3 DNA follows: TGTGCCAGCAGCCACTACGGGGGAAAGGACTACAATGATCAGTTCTTC. This encodes CASSHYGGKDYNDQFF.

Many counts were recorded for this clonotype. V usage is TRBV12-3 or TRBV12-4 and J usage is TRBJ1-6; D ambiguous. The CDR3 extends over 14 amino acids. The ends were cut back, 2 bases at V and 3 bases at J, with 5 bases in the middle. The CDR3 reads CASSLRGYNSPLHF. DNA for the CDR3: TGTGCCAGCAGTTTACGCGGCTATAATTCACCCCTCCACTTT.

This clonotype was observed a few times. The V and J genes are TRBV11-1 and TRBJ2-5; D may be TRBD1 (6 bases). Trimming removed 3 bases at V and 5 bases at J, with 16 bases between. The CDR3 is 15 amino acids. The germline gives CDR1 SGHAT, CDR2 FQDESV (reference sequence). The CDR3 reads CASSFGRGDTETQYF. CDR3 coding DNA: TGTGCCAGCAGCTTTGGCAGAGGGGACACGGAGACCCAGTACTTC.

This clonotype was seen only a few times. The chain recombines TRBV29-1 with TRBJ1-1; tentative D call: TRBD1 (6 bases). The CDR3 is 13 amino acids. Germline V gene data show CDR1 as SQVTM and CDR2 as ANQGSEA. V was pared by 7 bases and J by 4 bases, with 16 bases between. The chain's CDR3 is CSAERAGVTEAFF. CDR3 sequence (DNA): TGCAGCGCCGAGAGGGCAGGGGTCACTGAAGCTTTCTTT.